The present TCR beta chain was sequenced within a study of blood T cell repertoires in COVID-19. The CDR3 spans 16 residues. Trimming removed 4 bases at V and 0 bases at J, with 13 bases between. Germline CDR1 and CDR2: LNHNV and YYDKDF (reference sequence). TCRdb's copy holds only in-frame clones and misses some; the assay was immunoSEQ multiplex PCR. The sample contains roughly 100,000 clones, around nine tenths of which appear only once. The chain employs TRBV15 and TRBJ1-5; maybe TRBD1 (6 bases). The sample taken for sequencing was peripheral blood. The sequence was obtained from a man in his fifties with active or convalescent COVID-19. This CDR3 reads CATSKTGEVSNQPQHF. As DNA, the CDR3 is TGTGCCACCAGCAAGACAGGAGAGGTTAGCAATCAGCCCCAGCATTTT.